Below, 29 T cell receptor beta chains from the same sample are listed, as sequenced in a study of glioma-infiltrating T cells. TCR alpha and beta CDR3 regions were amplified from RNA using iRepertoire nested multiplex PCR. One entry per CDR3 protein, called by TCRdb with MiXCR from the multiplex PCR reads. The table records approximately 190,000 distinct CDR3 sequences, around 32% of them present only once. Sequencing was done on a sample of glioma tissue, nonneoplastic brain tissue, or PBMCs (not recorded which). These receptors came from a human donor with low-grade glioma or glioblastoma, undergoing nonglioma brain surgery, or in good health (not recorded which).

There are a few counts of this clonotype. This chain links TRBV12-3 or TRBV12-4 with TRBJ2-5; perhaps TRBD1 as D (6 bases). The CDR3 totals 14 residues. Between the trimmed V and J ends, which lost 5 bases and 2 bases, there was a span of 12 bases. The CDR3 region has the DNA TGTGCCAGCAGTCCACAGGGAAATCAAGAGACCCAGTACTTC. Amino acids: CASSPQGNQETQYF.

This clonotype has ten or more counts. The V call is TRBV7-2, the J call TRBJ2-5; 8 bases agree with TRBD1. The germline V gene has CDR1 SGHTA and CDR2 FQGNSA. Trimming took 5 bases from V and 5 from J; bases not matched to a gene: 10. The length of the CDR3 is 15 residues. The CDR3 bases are TGTGCCAGCAGCCCAGGACAGGGTCGACTGGAGACCCAGTACTTC. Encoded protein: CASSPGQGRLETQYF.

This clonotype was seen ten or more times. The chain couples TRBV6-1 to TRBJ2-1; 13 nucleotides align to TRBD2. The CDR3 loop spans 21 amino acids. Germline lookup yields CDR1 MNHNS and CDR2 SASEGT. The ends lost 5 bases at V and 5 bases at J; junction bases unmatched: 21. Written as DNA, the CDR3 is TGTGCCAGCAGTCGGGAGGGACTAGCGGGATTCTCCTTTAACCTAGACAATGAGCAGTTCTTC. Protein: CASSREGLAGFSFNLDNEQFF.

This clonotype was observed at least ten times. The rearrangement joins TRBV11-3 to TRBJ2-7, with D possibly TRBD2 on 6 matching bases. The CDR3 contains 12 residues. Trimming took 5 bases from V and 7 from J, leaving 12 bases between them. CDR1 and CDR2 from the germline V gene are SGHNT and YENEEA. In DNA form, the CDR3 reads TGTGCCAGCAGCGCCGGGACTGGAGAGCAGTACTTC. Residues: CASSAGTGEQYF.

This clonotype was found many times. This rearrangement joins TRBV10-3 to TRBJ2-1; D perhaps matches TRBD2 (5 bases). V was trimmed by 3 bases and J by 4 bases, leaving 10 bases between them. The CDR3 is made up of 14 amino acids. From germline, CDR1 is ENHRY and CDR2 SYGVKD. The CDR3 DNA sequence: TGTGCCATCAGTGACTCGGGAATATACAATGAGCAGTTCTTC. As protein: CAISDSGIYNEQFF.

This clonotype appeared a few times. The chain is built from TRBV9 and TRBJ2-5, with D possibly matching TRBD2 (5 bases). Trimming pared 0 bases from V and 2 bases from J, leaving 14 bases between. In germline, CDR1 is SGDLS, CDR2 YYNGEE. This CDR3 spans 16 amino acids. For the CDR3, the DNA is TGTGCCAGCAGCGTAGGAGTGCGGGCGGAACAAGAGACCCAGTACTTC. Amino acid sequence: CASSVGVRAEQETQYF. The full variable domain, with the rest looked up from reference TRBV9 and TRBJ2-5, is DSGVTQTPKHLITATGQRVTLRCSPRSGDLSVYWYQQSLDQGLQFLIQYYNGEERAKGNILERFSAQQFPDLHSELNLSSLELGDSALYFCASSVGVRAEQETQYFGPGTRLLVL.

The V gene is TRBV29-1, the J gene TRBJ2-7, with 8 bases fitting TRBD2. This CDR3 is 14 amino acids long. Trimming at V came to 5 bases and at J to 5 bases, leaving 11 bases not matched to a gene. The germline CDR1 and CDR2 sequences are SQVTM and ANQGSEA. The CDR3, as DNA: TGCAGCGTTCTTGAGACTAGCGTAACCAACGAGCAGTACTTC. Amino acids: CSVLETSVTNEQYF.

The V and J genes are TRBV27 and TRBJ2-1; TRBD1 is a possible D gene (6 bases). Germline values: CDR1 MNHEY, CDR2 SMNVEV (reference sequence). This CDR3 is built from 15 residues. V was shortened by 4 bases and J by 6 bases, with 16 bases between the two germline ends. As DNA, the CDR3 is TGTGCCAGCAGTTCACAGGGAATAGCGACCAATGAGCAGTTCTTC. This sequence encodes CASSSQGIATNEQFF.

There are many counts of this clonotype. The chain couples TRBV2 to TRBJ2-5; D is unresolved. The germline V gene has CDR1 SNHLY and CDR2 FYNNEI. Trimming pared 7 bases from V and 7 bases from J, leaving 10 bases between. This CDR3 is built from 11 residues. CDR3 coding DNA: TGTGCCAGCACTAACAGTTGGACCCAGTACTTC. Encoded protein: CASTNSWTQYF.

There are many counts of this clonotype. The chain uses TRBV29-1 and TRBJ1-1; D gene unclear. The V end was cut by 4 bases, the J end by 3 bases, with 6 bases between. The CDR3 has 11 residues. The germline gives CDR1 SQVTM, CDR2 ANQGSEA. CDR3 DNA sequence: TGCAGCGTTGGTGGGGACACTGAAGCTTTCTTT. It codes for CSVGGDTEAFF.

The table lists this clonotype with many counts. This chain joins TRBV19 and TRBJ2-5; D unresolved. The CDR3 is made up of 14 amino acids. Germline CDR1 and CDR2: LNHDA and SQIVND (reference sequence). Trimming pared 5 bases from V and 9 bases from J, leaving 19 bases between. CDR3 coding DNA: TGTGCCAGTAGTTTCCGCCGGGCCCAAGACCCCCAGTACTTC. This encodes CASSFRRAQDPQYF. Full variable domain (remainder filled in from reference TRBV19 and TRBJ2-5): DGGITQSPKYLFRKEGQNVTLSCEQNLNHDAMYWYRQDPGQGLRLIYYSQIVNDFQKGDIAEGYSVSREKKESFPLTVTSAQKNPTAFYLCASSFRRAQDPQYFGPGTRLLVL.

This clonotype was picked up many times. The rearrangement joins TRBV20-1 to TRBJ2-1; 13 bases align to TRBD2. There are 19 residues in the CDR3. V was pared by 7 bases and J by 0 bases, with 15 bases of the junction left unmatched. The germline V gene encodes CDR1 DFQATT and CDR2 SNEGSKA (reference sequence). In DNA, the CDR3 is TGCAGTGTTAACTCGCGGACTAGCGGGAGACACCTCTCCTACAATGAGCAGTTCTTC. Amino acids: CSVNSRTSGRHLSYNEQFF.

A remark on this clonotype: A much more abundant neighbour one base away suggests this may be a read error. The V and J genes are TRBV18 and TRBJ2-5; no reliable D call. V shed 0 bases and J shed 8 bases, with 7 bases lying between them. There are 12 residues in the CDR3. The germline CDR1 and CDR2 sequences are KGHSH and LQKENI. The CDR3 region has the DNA TGTGCCAGCTCACCACCGGACGACACCCAGTACTTC. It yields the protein CASSPPDDTQYF. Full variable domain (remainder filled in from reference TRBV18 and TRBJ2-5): NAGVMQNPRHLVRRRGQEARLRCSPMKGHSHVYWYRQLPEEGLKFMVYLQKENIIDESGMPKERFSAEFPKEGPSILRIQQVVRGDSAAYFCASSPPDDTQYFGPGTRLLVL.

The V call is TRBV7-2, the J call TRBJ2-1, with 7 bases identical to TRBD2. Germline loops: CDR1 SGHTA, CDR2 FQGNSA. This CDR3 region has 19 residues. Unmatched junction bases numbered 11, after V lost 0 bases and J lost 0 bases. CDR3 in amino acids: CASSLAMGLSPLSYNEQFF. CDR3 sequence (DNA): TGTGCCAGCAGCTTAGCGATGGGACTATCGCCCCTCTCCTACAATGAGCAGTTCTTC.

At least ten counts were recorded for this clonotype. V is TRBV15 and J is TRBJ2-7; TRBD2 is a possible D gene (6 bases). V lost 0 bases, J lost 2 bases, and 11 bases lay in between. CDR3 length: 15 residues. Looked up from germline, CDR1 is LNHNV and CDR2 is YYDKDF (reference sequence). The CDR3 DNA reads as TGTGCCACCAGCAGAGAGGCTAGCGAAACCTACGAGCAGTACTTC. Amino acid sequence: CATSREASETYEQYF.

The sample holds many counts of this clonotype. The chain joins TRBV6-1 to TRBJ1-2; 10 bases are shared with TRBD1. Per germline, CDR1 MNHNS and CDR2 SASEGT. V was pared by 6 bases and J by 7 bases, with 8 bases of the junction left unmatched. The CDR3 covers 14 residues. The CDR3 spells CASSLTGGIGGYTF. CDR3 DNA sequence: TGTGCCAGCAGCCTGACAGGGGGCATTGGTGGCTACACCTTC.

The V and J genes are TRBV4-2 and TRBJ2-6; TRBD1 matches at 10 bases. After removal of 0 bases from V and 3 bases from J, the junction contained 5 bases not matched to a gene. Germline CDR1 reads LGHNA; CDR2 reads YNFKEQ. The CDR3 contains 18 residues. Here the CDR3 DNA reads TGTGCCAGCAGCCAAGATCCCGGACAGGGGGGTGGGGCCAACGTCCTGACTTTC. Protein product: CASSQDPGQGGGANVLTF.

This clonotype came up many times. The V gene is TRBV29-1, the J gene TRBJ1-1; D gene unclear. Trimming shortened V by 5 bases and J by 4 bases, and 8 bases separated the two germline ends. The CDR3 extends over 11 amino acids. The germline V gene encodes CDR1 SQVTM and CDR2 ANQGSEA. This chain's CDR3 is CSVLVSTEAFF. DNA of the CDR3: TGCAGCGTTCTAGTATCCACTGAAGCTTTCTTT. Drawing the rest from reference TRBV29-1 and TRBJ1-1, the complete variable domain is SAVISQKPSRDICQRGTSLTIQCQVDSQVTMMFWYRQQPGQSLTLIATANQGSEATYESGFVIDKFPISRPNLTFSTLTVSNMSPEDSSIYLCSVLVSTEAFFGQGTRLTVV.

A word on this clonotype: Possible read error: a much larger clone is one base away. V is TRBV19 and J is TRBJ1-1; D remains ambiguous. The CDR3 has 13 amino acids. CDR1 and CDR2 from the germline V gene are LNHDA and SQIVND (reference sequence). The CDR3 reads CTSSRRTNTEAFF. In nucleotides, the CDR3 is TGTACCAGTAGCAGAAGAACAAACACTGAAGCTTTCTTT.

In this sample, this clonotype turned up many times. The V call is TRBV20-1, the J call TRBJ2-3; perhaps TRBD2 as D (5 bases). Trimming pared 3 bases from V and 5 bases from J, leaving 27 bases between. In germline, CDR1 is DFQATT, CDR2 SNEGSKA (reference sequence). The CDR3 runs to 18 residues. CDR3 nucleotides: TGCAGTGCTAGGACCCCCTGGGGTAGCGCCCTGGGGAAAGATACGCAGTATTTT. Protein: CSARTPWGSALGKDTQYF.

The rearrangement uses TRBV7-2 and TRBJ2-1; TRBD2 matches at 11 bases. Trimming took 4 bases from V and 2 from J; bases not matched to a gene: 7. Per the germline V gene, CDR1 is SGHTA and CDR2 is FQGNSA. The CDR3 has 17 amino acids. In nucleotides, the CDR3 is TGTGCCAGCAGCTCCCACCCGGGACTAGCGGCCTACAATGAGCAGTTCTTC. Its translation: CASSSHPGLAAYNEQFF.

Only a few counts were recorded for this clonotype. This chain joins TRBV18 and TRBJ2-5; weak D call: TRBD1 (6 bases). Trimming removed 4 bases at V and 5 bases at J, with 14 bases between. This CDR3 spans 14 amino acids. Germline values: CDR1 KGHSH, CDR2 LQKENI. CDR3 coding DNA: TGTGCCAGCTCACTCGCAACAGGGTCGGAGACCCAGTACTTC. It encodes CASSLATGSETQYF.

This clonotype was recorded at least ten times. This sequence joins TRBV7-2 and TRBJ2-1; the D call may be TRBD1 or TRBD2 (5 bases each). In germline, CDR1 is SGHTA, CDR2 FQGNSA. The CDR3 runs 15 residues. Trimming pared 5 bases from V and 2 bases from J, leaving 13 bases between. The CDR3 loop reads CASSPTGTTYNEQFF. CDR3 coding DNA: TGTGCCAGCAGCCCAACCGGGACCACCTACAATGAGCAGTTCTTC.

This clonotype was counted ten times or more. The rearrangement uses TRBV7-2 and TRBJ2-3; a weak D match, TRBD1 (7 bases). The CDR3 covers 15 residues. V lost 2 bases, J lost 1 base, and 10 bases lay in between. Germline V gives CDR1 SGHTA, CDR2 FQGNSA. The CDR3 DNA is TGTGCCAGCAGCTTAACCAGGGGGGGCACAGATACGCAGTATTTT. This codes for CASSLTRGGTDTQYF.

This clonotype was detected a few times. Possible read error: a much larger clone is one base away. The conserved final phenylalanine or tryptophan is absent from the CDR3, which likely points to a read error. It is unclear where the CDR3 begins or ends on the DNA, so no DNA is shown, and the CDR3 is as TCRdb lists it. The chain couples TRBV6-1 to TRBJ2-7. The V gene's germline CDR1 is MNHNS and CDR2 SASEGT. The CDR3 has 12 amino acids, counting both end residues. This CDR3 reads CASSEAVGLLYL.

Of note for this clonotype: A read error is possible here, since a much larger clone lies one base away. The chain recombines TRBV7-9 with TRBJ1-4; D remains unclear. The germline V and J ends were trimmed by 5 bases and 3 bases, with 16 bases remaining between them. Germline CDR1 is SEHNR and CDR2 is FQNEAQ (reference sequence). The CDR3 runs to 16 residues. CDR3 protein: CASSHGDWPANEKLFF. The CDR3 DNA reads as TGTGCCAGCAGCCATGGGGATTGGCCGGCTAATGAAAAACTGTTTTTT.

The chain's CDR3 is CASSSQGRADTQYF. The CDR3 region has the DNA TGTGCCAGCAGCTCCCAGGGGCGGGCCGATACGCAGTATTTT. The chain uses TRBV3-1 and TRBJ2-3; TRBD1 is a possible D gene (6 bases). The CDR3 is made up of 14 amino acids. Germline V gene lookup returns CDR1 LGHDT and CDR2 YNNKEL (reference sequence). Trimming shortened V by 5 bases and J by 6 bases, and 15 bases separated the two germline ends.

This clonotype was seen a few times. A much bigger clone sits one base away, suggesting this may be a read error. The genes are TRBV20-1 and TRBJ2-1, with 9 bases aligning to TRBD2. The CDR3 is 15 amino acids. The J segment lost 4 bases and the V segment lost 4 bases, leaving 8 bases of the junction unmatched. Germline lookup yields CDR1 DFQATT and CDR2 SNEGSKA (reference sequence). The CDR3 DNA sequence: TGCAGTGCTAAAGGACTAGCGTGGGCTTACAATGAGCAGTTCTTC. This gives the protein CSAKGLAWAYNEQFF.

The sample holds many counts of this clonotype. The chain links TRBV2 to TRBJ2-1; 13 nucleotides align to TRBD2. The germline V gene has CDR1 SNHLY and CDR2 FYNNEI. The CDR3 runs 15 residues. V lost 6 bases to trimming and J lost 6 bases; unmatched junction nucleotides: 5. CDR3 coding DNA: TGTGCCAGCAGGACGGGACTAGCGGGACCCAATGAGCAGTTCTTC. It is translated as CASRTGLAGPNEQFF.